Shown below are 20 T cell receptor beta chains from a single sample sequenced in a study of T cell responses to AZD1222 COVID-19 vaccine. Sequencing was performed with immunoSEQ multiplex PCR; in TCRdb, only in-frame clones are kept and a portion is missing. The profile shows some 160,000 clones, roughly 93% of them singletons. The specimen comprised peripheral blood, sampled 28 days after the second AZD1222 dose. The origin of the receptors is an adult who received the AZD1222 COVID-19 vaccine.

The chain couples TRBV25-1 to TRBJ1-2; D not certain. The CDR3 length is 11 residues. Trimming took off 5 bases at V and 8 bases at J, with 9 bases between the two ends. Germline V gene data show CDR1 as MGHDK and CDR2 as SYGVNS. CDR3 bases: TGTGCCAGCAGTCACGGGATGGGCTACACCTTC. It specifies CASSHGMGYTF.

About this clone: Other DNA sequences within the sample encode an identical CDR3. The V and J genes are TRBV5-1 and TRBJ1-1; D is unresolved. The CDR3 has 14 amino acids. Trimming removed 4 bases from V and 4 bases from J, with 14 bases in between. Germline V gene lookup returns CDR1 SGHRS and CDR2 YFSETQ. CDR3 coding DNA: TGCGCCAGCAGCCCTGGGCCGGGGTCCACTGAAGCTTTCTTT. Its translation is CASSPGPGSTEAFF.

The chain has TRBV27 and TRBJ2-3; D call uncertain. The V and J ends lost 5 bases and 4 bases respectively, with 10 bases between them. The CDR3 runs 13 residues. Germline CDR1 MNHEY, CDR2 SMNVEV (reference sequence). The DNA of the CDR3 is TGTGCCAGCAGTGTCCCTAGGTCAGATACGCAGTATTTT. Translating gives CASSVPRSDTQYF.

The CDR3 region has the DNA TGTGCCAGCAGCTTGCAACGGACAGCGGAGACAGATACGCAGTATTTT. Its protein is CASSLQRTAETDTQYF. The rearrangement joins TRBV7-2 to TRBJ2-3; D is perhaps TRBD1 (6 bases). From germline, CDR1 is SGHTA and CDR2 FQGNSA. CDR3 length equals 16 residues. V was clipped by 3 bases and J by 3 bases, with 16 bases between them.

V and J are TRBV7-9 and TRBJ1-1; D is ambiguous. The CDR3 is made up of 14 amino acids. Germline V CDR1 and CDR2: SEHNR, FQNEAQ (reference sequence). Trimming pared 7 bases from V and 8 bases from J, leaving 20 bases between. The CDR3, as DNA: TGTGCCAGCACCTTCACGACGCCCTTAGGGGAAGCTTTCTTT. It codes for CASTFTTPLGEAFF.

This rearrangement joins TRBV9 to TRBJ2-2; tentatively, D is TRBD2 (7 bases). The V gene's germline CDR1 is SGDLS and CDR2 YYNGEE. There are 16 residues in the CDR3. V gave up 3 bases and J gave up 2 bases, with 14 bases separating them. This CDR3 is CASSDPRGANTGELFF. Here the CDR3 DNA reads TGTGCCAGCAGCGATCCCCGGGGGGCTAACACCGGGGAGCTGTTTTTT.

This chain's CDR3 is CASSGQGTGNTIYF. The CDR3 region has the DNA TGTGCCAGTAGTGGACAGGGGACAGGAAACACCATATATTTT. This chain joins TRBV19 and TRBJ1-3; TRBD1 agrees at 9 bases. J gave up 4 bases and V 5 bases, and 3 bases lay outside the gene matches. Germline loops: CDR1 LNHDA, CDR2 SQIVND (reference sequence). The CDR3 is 14 residues long. Full variable domain (missing parts from reference TRBV19 and TRBJ1-3): DGGITQSPKYLFRKEGQNVTLSCEQNLNHDAMYWYRQDPGQGLRLIYYSQIVNDFQKGDIAEGYSVSREKKESFPLTVTSAQKNPTAFYLCASSGQGTGNTIYFGEGSWLTVV.

The rearrangement links TRBV2 to TRBJ1-5; D remains ambiguous. This CDR3 is 15 amino acids long. The V gene lost 4 bases and the J gene lost 4 bases, with 14 bases spanning the gap. Germline V CDR1 and CDR2: SNHLY, FYNNEI. DNA for the CDR3: TGTGCCAGCAGTGGAGACGAGGGTGGAAATCAGCCCCAGCATTTT. Translation gives CASSGDEGGNQPQHF.

The chain joins TRBV2 to TRBJ2-1; 13 nucleotides align to TRBD2. The CDR3 length is 15 residues. Germline V CDR1 and CDR2: SNHLY, FYNNEI. After removal of 7 bases from V and 7 bases from J, the junction contained 7 bases not matched to a gene. Here the CDR3 DNA reads TGTGCCAGCACTCGACTAGCGGGAGGTCCTAATGAGCAGTTCTTC. This translates into CASTRLAGGPNEQFF.

The chain is built from TRBV4-2 and TRBJ2-2; 8 nucleotides agree with TRBD2. The CDR3 is 19 amino acids. V lost 0 bases, J lost 1 base, and 10 bases stayed unmatched. Germline CDR1 and CDR2: LGHNA and YNFKEQ. In DNA form, the CDR3 reads TGTGCCAGCAGCCAAGATGAATACGGACTAGCCCTGAACACCGGGGAGCTGTTTTTT. Its translation is CASSQDEYGLALNTGELFF.

The chain carries TRBV14 and TRBJ1-2; D gene unclear. The CDR3 totals 14 residues. Deletions cut 0 bases from V and 4 bases from J, with 9 bases between. In germline, CDR1 is SGHDN, CDR2 FVKESK. Written as DNA, the CDR3 is TGTGCCAGCAGCCAAGATCCCGCTAGCTATGGCTACACCTTC. Protein product: CASSQDPASYGYTF.

As for this clone: This sample includes further DNA sequences coding for the same CDR3. The genes are TRBV29-1 and TRBJ2-3, with 7 bases lining up with TRBD1. V was pared by 6 bases and J by 4 bases, with 4 bases of the junction left unmatched. Germline V gives CDR1 SQVTM, CDR2 ANQGSEA. The CDR3 contains 12 residues. CDR3 loop: CSVRQGPDTQYF. Written as DNA, the CDR3 is TGCAGCGTGAGACAGGGCCCAGATACGCAGTATTTT.

This rearrangement joins TRBV19 to TRBJ2-7; a possible D gene is TRBD1 (5 bases). The CDR3 is 14 amino acids. Germline lookup yields CDR1 LNHDA and CDR2 SQIVND (reference sequence). V was cut by 6 bases and J by 0 bases, with 12 bases left in between. The CDR3 DNA reads TGTGCCAGTAGGGACAACCTACCCTCCTACGAGCAGTACTTC. Translation: CASRDNLPSYEQYF.

About this clone itself: A read error may account for a junction end that differs from germline. This chain joins TRBV9 and TRBJ2-7, with D possibly TRBD2 on 6 matching bases. The CDR3 totals 11 residues. CDR1 and CDR2 from the germline V gene are SGDLS and YYNGEE. CDR3 region: CASSVVGGIPF. CDR3 nucleotide sequence: TGTGCCAGCAGCGTAGTTGGAGGGATCCCGTTC.

This chain joins TRBV14 and TRBJ2-5, with no clear D. This CDR3 spans 14 amino acids. Germline-derived CDR1 and CDR2 are SGHDN and FVKESK. V dropped 4 bases and J dropped 4 bases, with 13 bases sitting between them. As DNA, the CDR3 is TGTGCCAGCAGCCCTCCGTCAGGATTAGAGACCCAGTACTTC. This gives the protein CASSPPSGLETQYF.

V usage is TRBV12-5 and J usage is TRBJ1-2, with D perhaps TRBD1 (5 bases). The CDR3 covers 14 residues. Germline CDR1 is LGHNT and CDR2 is FRNRAP. With 2 bases removed from V and 3 bases from J, the gap between germline ends came to 10 bases. CDR3 in DNA: TGTGCTAGTGGTTTGTCACTAGGGGACTATGGCTACACCTTC. Translation: CASGLSLGDYGYTF.

This clone turned up a few times. The chain uses TRBV5-1 and TRBJ1-2, with 7 bases identical to TRBD1. V shed 0 bases and J 4 bases; nucleotides not matched to a gene: 3. Germline V gives CDR1 SGHRS, CDR2 YFSETQ. The CDR3 consists of 14 residues. The CDR3, as DNA: TGCGCCAGCAGCTTGGCGGGGACAGCCTATGGCTACACCTTC. Translating it yields CASSLAGTAYGYTF.

This clone was recorded once. This chain links TRBV5-1 with TRBJ1-4; D remains ambiguous. Germline CDR1 is SGHRS and CDR2 is YFSETQ. V gave up 1 base and J gave up 5 bases, with 9 bases separating them. The CDR3 is made up of 14 amino acids. The CDR3 DNA sequence: TGCGCCAGCAGCTTGCAACCGGAGAATGAAAAACTGTTTTTT. Translating it yields CASSLQPENEKLFF.

The chain employs TRBV11-2 and TRBJ2-3; no clear D. Germline V gene sequence: CDR1 SGHAT, CDR2 FQNNGV. The CDR3 is 16 residues long. V gave up 1 base and J gave up 4 bases, with 15 bases separating them. The CDR3 reads CASSLGSSLRADTQYF. DNA for the CDR3: TGTGCCAGCAGCTTAGGTTCCTCTCTTAGGGCAGATACGCAGTATTTT.

This sequence joins TRBV6-6 and TRBJ1-5, with D unclear. The CDR3 extends over 14 amino acids. Germline V gene sequence: CDR1 MNHNY, CDR2 SVGAGI (reference sequence). The V and J ends lost 0 bases and 3 bases respectively, with 6 bases between them. The CDR3 here is CASSYSHDNQPQHF. The CDR3 nucleotides are TGTGCCAGCAGTTACTCTCACGACAATCAGCCCCAGCATTTT.